These 5 T cell receptor beta chains were all obtained from the same sample, sequenced in a study of OX40 agonist ivuxolimab in advanced cancers. The table came from immunoSEQ multiplex PCR; TCRdb's copy has only in-frame clones and leaves some out. There are tens of thousands of clones in the sample; about 81% occur only once, and 7.3% lies in the top ten. Here the sequenced sample was CD4+ or CD8+ T cells sorted from blood, taken in a trial of the OX40 agonist ivuxolimab. The receptors here all came from an adult with an advanced solid tumor such as melanoma, head and neck, liver or kidney cancer.

The chain recombines TRBV6-5 with TRBJ1-2, with TRBD1 as a possible D gene (5 bases). Trimming took 2 bases from V and 6 from J, leaving 13 bases between them. This CDR3 is 14 amino acids long. Per the germline V gene, CDR1 is MNHEY and CDR2 is SVGAGI. CDR3: CASSYGPGRNGYTF. CDR3 in DNA: TGTGCCAGCAGTTACGGACCGGGGCGTAATGGCTACACCTTC.

The chain recombines TRBV7-8 with TRBJ2-3; no reliable D call. Trimming cost V 1 base and J 4 bases, with 9 bases left between them. The CDR3 spans 14 residues. The germline gives CDR1 SGHVS, CDR2 FQNEAQ. The CDR3 nucleotides read TGTGCCAGCAGCTTAGGAACAACATCAGATACGCAGTATTTT. Its protein product is CASSLGTTSDTQYF.

The chain couples TRBV7-7 to TRBJ1-5; D gene ambiguous. The V end was cut by 5 bases, the J end by 6 bases, with 11 bases between. The CDR3 has 13 residues. Germline CDR1 reads SSHAT; CDR2 reads FNYEAQ (reference sequence). The CDR3 DNA sequence: TGTGCCAGCAGCCCCCAGTTTGGTCAGCCCCAGCATTTT. It specifies CASSPQFGQPQHF. The full variable domain, with the rest looked up from reference TRBV7-7 and TRBJ1-5, is GAGVSQSPRYKVTKRGQDVTLRCDPISSHATLYWYQQALGQGPEFLTYFNYEAQPDKSGLPSDRFSAERPEGSISTLTIQRTEQRDSAMYRCASSPQFGQPQHFGDGTRLSIL.

By share, this clone counts as medium-sized. The V gene is TRBV18, the J gene TRBJ2-2, with TRBD2 identical over 8 bases. Germline V gives CDR1 KGHSH, CDR2 LQKENI. CDR3 length equals 17 residues. Trimming cost V 3 bases and J 3 bases; bases outside gene matches: 9. The CDR3 reads CASSPLSSGKYTGELFF. The CDR3 DNA sequence: TGTGCCAGCTCACCTTTGAGTAGCGGGAAATACACCGGGGAGCTGTTTTTT.

The chain recombines TRBV18 with TRBJ2-7; TRBD1 might be the D (6 bases). The CDR3 consists of 16 residues. Germline CDR1 reads KGHSH; CDR2 reads LQKENI. Deletions cut 1 base from V and 2 bases from J, with 15 bases between. CDR3 sequence reads: CASSPRRSGQTYEQYF. CDR3 nucleotide sequence: TGTGCCAGCTCACCACGACGGAGCGGACAGACCTACGAGCAGTACTTC.